Sequencing of this T cell receptor beta chain was carried out in a study of human T cells and chemical hapten exposure. Study at large: Doses of diphenylcyclopropenone went to the patients' scalps weekly throughout the approximately 26-week study. The study, taken as a whole, reports: TCRs above 1 in 1000 frequency stayed constant with DPC sensitization.

As to time point: pre-sensitization, week 0. Treatment meaning: therapeutic diphenylcyclopropenone sensitization with weekly scalp DPC. Extraction of total RNA was performed on unfractionated whole blood. In TCRdb, the RACE reads were re-called with MiXCR into one record per CDR3 protein. The data show 50,000 to 65,000 distinct CDR3 sequences, roughly 9.9% seen once. There are many counts of this clonotype. The antigen remains unidentified. The origin of this receptor is a woman aged 40 to 55 with alopecia areata. Some clones in this sample may be carry-over from other donors' samples. The specimen was whole blood, collected in connection with sensitization to the hapten diphenylcyclopropenone (DPC).

The CDR3 DNA is TGTGCCAGCAGCCTAAGGGAGGGACGGGCACCCCTCCACTTT. Amino acids: CASSLREGRAPLHF. The V and J genes are TRBV3-1 and TRBJ1-6; D possibly corresponds to TRBD1 (5 bases). Germline assignment: CDR1 LGHDT and CDR2 YNNKEL (reference sequence). V was pared by 4 bases and J by 11 bases, with 15 bases between. This CDR3 is 14 amino acids long. Filled out from reference TRBV3-1 and TRBJ1-6, the complete variable domain reads DTAVSQTPKYLVTQMGNDKSIKCEQNLGHDTMYWYKQDSKKFLKIMFSYNNKELIINETVPNRFSPKSPDKAHLNLHINSLELGDSAVYFCASSLREGRAPLHFGNGTRLTVT.